These 10 T cell receptor beta chains were sequenced from one sample in a study of intratumoral heterogeneity in liver cancer. TCRdb's table, derived via immunoSEQ multiplex PCR, lists solely in-frame clones and lacks some. The profile shows about 3,600 clones, 47% of them singletons. Multiple geographically separated regions of the hepatocellular carcinoma nodule were sampled separately. Sequenced here: tumor tissue, sampled before any cancer treatment. The receptor set was obtained from a man in his 70s with hepatocellular carcinoma.

This clone is classed as medium-sized. This rearrangement joins TRBV5-6 to TRBJ2-1, with TRBD2 matching 14 bases. From germline, CDR1 is SGHDT and CDR2 YYEEEE. The ends lost 1 base at V and 0 bases at J; junction bases unmatched: 3. This CDR3 spans 18 amino acids. CDR3 sequence: CASSLWTSGGPSYNEQFF. CDR3 DNA sequence: TGTGCCAGCAGCTTGTGGACTAGCGGGGGGCCCTCCTACAATGAGCAGTTCTTC.

The CDR3 DNA follows: TGCGCCAGCAGCCACGGACCGTTACCACAGAATTCACCCCTCCACTTT. It codes for CASSHGPLPQNSPLHF. This rearrangement joins TRBV5-1 to TRBJ1-6; D ambiguous. Per germline, CDR1 SGHRS and CDR2 YFSETQ. Trimming shortened V by 4 bases and J by 7 bases, and 18 bases separated the two germline ends. This CDR3 contains 16 residues.

This rearrangement joins TRBV25-1 to TRBJ2-2, with no clear D. V was clipped by 8 bases and J by 5 bases, with 6 bases between them. This CDR3 comprises 11 residues. CDR1 is MGHDK and CDR2 is SYGVNS in the germline V gene. CDR3 loop: CASHQTGELFF. CDR3 nucleotide sequence: TGTGCCAGCCACCAAACCGGGGAGCTGTTTTTT.

In its sample, this clone ranks as medium-sized. The V call is TRBV4-3, the J call TRBJ1-4, with D unresolved. The V end lost 6 bases, the J end lost 0 bases, and 14 bases lay between the germline ends. The CDR3 runs to 16 residues. CDR1 and CDR2 (germline): LGHNA, YSLEER. The CDR3 reads CASSNSLLATNEKLFF. The CDR3 DNA reads TGCGCCAGCAGTAACAGCCTTCTTGCAACTAATGAAAAACTGTTTTTT.

The rearrangement joins TRBV6-1 to TRBJ1-2; D unresolved. Germline V gene data show CDR1 as MNHNS and CDR2 as SASEGT. V lost 10 bases to trimming and J lost 2 bases, with 8 bases between them. The CDR3 runs to 11 residues. The CDR3 protein is CATDGNYGYTF. In DNA, the CDR3 is TGTGCCACCGACGGAAACTATGGCTACACCTTC.

By share, this clone ranks as large. The chain carries TRBV4-3 and TRBJ1-3; D not resolved. This CDR3 is 16 amino acids long. V lost 0 bases to trimming and J lost 0 bases, with 9 bases between them. In germline, CDR1 is LGHNA, CDR2 YSLEER. CDR3 bases: TGCGCCAGCAGCCAAGACCTACCGACCTCTGGAAACACCATATATTTT. Translation gives CASSQDLPTSGNTIYF.

This clone was seen only once. The chain carries TRBV5-1 and TRBJ2-6; D gene uncertain. This CDR3 comprises 13 residues. V was cut by 0 bases and J by 4 bases, with 2 bases left in between. Germline V gene data show CDR1 as SGHRS and CDR2 as YFSETQ. Written as DNA, the CDR3 is TGCGCCAGCAGCTTGGTGGGGGCCAACGTCCTGACTTTC. The encoded protein is CASSLVGANVLTF.

V and J are TRBV27 and TRBJ2-4; D gene uncertain. The CDR3 runs to 13 residues. The V end was cut by 3 bases, the J end by 8 bases, with 11 bases between. Germline lookup yields CDR1 MNHEY and CDR2 SMNVEV (reference sequence). CDR3 residues: CASSFWPGYIQYF. CDR3 in DNA: TGTGCCAGCAGTTTTTGGCCCGGGTACATTCAGTACTTC.

This chain links TRBV7-9 with TRBJ1-4, with TRBD1 as a possible D gene (5 bases). CDR3 length equals 16 residues. V dropped 4 bases and J dropped 3 bases, with 15 bases sitting between them. From germline, CDR1 is SEHNR and CDR2 FQNEAQ (reference sequence). The CDR3 is CASSSAKQAANEKLFF. CDR3 coding DNA: TGTGCCAGCAGCTCTGCGAAACAGGCGGCTAATGAAAAACTGTTTTTT.

V is TRBV6-5 and J is TRBJ1-2, with D unclear. The CDR3 length is 12 residues. Trimming took 9 bases from V and 4 from J, leaving 12 bases between them. Germline-derived CDR1 and CDR2 are MNHEY and SVGAGI. This CDR3 is CASQAAGYGYTF. In DNA form, the CDR3 reads TGTGCCAGTCAGGCCGCGGGCTATGGCTACACCTTC.